A selection of T cell receptor beta chains follows, all from one sample in a study of blood T cell repertoires in COVID-19. Sequenced by immunoSEQ multiplex PCR; TCRdb stores in-frame clones only, minus some. The sample lists under 350,000 clones; roughly 91% were seen once. The sequenced material came from peripheral blood. Every receptor here comes from a man aged 40-49 years with acute or convalescent COVID-19. CDR3s include the opening cysteine and the closing phenylalanine or tryptophan. Each record gives: J gene, CDR3 length, D gene, clone size, V gene, CDR3 protein, CDR3 DNA. D genes are given only for firm matches. Not all rows give a size; the values are once, few, many and, for expanded clones, a class.

TRBJ2-7 | 13 | - | - | TRBV6-5 | CASTTGHWGEQYF | TGTGCCAGCACTACGGGACATTGGGGCGAGCAGTACTTC
TRBJ2-6 | 18 | - | - | TRBV9 | CASSATTQTAKGANVLTF | TGTGCCAGCAGCGCAACCACCCAGACAGCCAAAGGGGCCAACGTCCTGACTTTC
TRBJ2-3 | 13 | - | - | TRBV25-1 | CASSPFGVDTQYF | TGTGCCAGCAGCCCCTTCGGTGTAGATACGCAGTATTTT
TRBJ1-5 | 17 | TRBD1 | - | TRBV15 | CATSDRDRGYSNQPQHF | TGTGCCACCAGCGACCGGGACAGGGGTTATAGCAATCAGCCCCAGCATTTT
TRBJ1-1 | 14 | TRBD1 | - | TRBV6-6 | CASSPRTGNTEAFF | TGTGCCAGCAGCCCTAGGACAGGGAACACTGAAGCTTTCTTT
TRBJ2-3 | 13 | - | - | TRBV29-1 | CSVERAGTDTQYF | TGCAGCGTTGAGAGGGCTGGCACAGATACGCAGTATTTT
TRBJ2-2 | 15 | - | - | TRBV2 | CASKMREPSRGELFF | TGTGCCAGCAAGATGAGGGAGCCTAGTCGCGGGGAGCTGTTTTTT
TRBJ1-5 | 13 | - | - | TRBV28 | CASSTGTRQPQHF | TGTGCCAGCAGTACAGGGACGCGGCAGCCCCAGCATTTT
TRBJ2-7 | 16 | - | few | TRBV11-2 | CASSFLAGASIYEQYF | TGTGCCAGCAGCTTCTTGGCGGGGGCCTCCATCTACGAGCAGTACTTC
TRBJ1-1 | 16 | - | - | TRBV13 | CASSPPAGARVTEAFF | TGTGCCAGCAGCCCCCCGGCAGGGGCGAGGGTCACTGAAGCTTTCTTT
TRBJ2-1 | 13 | - | - | TRBV10-3 | CALGQGSYNEQFF | TGTGCCCTCGGGCAGGGCTCCTACAATGAGCAGTTCTTC
TRBJ2-1 | 15 | - | - | TRBV4-1 | CASSQDLASWAEQFF | TGCGCCAGCAGCCAAGATCTCGCTAGCTGGGCTGAGCAGTTCTTC
TRBJ1-2 | 15 | - | once | TRBV6-5 | CASIVGAGADYGYTF | TGTGCCAGCATCGTCGGGGCAGGGGCGGACTATGGCTACACCTTC
TRBJ2-7 | 15 | TRBD2 | - | TRBV5-1 | CASSAGTSGYYEQYF | TGCGCCAGCAGCGCAGGGACTAGCGGATACTACGAGCAGTACTTC
TRBJ1-6 | 15 | TRBD1 | - | TRBV3-1/TRBV3-2 | CASSSAGTGNSPLHF | TGTGCCAGCAGTTCCGCCGGGACAGGGAATTCACCCCTCCACTTT
TRBJ2-2 | 13 | - | - | TRBV6-5 | CASSYRRTGELFF | TGTGCCAGCAGTTACCGCAGGACCGGGGAGCTGTTTTTT
TRBJ2-7 | 13 | - | - | TRBV7-5 | CARSLGLFYEQYF | TGTGCCAGAAGCTTAGGGCTTTTCTACGAGCAGTACTTC
TRBJ2-7 | 15 | TRBD2 | - | TRBV6-6 | CASSSPSGGGYEQYF | TGTGCCAGCAGTTCCCCATCCGGGGGGGGCTACGAGCAGTACTTC
TRBJ2-7 | 15 | TRBD1 | - | TRBV5-1 | CASSLTGQPYYEQYF | TGCGCCAGCAGCCTTACGGGACAGCCCTACTACGAGCAGTACTTC
TRBJ1-2 | 14 | TRBD1 | - | TRBV2 | CASSEVSGGYGYTF | TGTGCCAGCAGTGAAGTGTCAGGGGGGTATGGCTACACCTTC